A selection of T cell receptor beta chains follows, all from one sample in a study of blood T cell repertoires in COVID-19. The table came from immunoSEQ multiplex PCR; TCRdb's copy has only in-frame clones and leaves some out. The sample has roughly 170,000 clones; 88% are singletons. Sequencing was carried out using peripheral blood. All receptors come from a man in his sixties with acute or convalescent COVID-19. Each CDR3 is given with its conserved first and last residue. The D gene is left open where the match is weak. Where a row states a size, it is once, few, many or the class of an expanded clone; other rows omit it.

j_call	d_call	v_call	clone_size	cdr3_nt	cdr3_aa
TRBJ1-5	.	TRBV6-2/TRBV6-3	few	TGTGCCAGCAGTTACTCCGGGGTGGCCAATCAGCCCCAGCATTTT	CASSYSGVANQPQHF
TRBJ2-1	TRBD1	TRBV7-2	.	TGTGCCAGCAGCTTAGGGACAGGCCTCGGCAATGAGCAGTTCTTC	CASSLGTGLGNEQFF
TRBJ2-5	TRBD2	TRBV6-2/TRBV6-3	.	TGTGCCAGCAACCCCTCGGGGGGGGAGACCCAGTACTTC	CASNPSGGETQYF
TRBJ1-2	TRBD1	TRBV20-1	many	TGCAGTTCCGGGGACAGAGGCTACACCTTC	CSSGDRGYTF
TRBJ1-6	.	TRBV7-8	.	TGTGCCAGCAGCTTAGAAGGGGTAGACTCACCCCTCCACTTT	CASSLEGVDSPLHF
TRBJ2-5	.	TRBV1	.	TGCACCAGCAGCCAAGCCACACGCTCGGGACTAAGAGAGACCCAGTACTTC	CTSSQATRSGLRETQYF
TRBJ2-3	TRBD2	TRBV4-3	few	TGCGCCAGCAGCCACCACGGACTAGCGGGAACAGATACGCAGTATTTT	CASSHHGLAGTDTQYF
TRBJ2-3	TRBD1	TRBV5-1	.	TGCGCCAGCACTACCGGGACAGGGGGCACAGATACGCAGTATTTT	CASTTGTGGTDTQYF
TRBJ2-7	TRBD1	TRBV20-1	few	TGCAGTGCTAGTGAACCGGGACAGGGGCCCGAGCAGTACTTC	CSASEPGQGPEQYF
TRBJ2-7	.	TRBV5-6	.	TGTGCCAGCAGCTCACGGACTTCCTGGTCCTACGAGCAGTACTTC	CASSSRTSWSYEQYF
TRBJ2-7	.	TRBV6-6	.	TGTGCCAGCAGTTACCTCAGGGATCCTAACGAGCAGTACTTC	CASSYLRDPNEQYF
TRBJ2-1	.	TRBV3-1/TRBV3-2	.	TGTGCCAGCAATGACAGGCTCAATGAGCAGTTCTTC	CASNDRLNEQFF
TRBJ2-7	TRBD2	TRBV5-4	.	TGTGCCAGCAGCGTCGGGACTAGCGGGAGTAACGAGCAGTACTTC	CASSVGTSGSNEQYF
TRBJ2-7	.	TRBV4-3	.	TGCGCCAGCAGCCAAGAGGCGGGGCTTTCCTACGAGCAGTACTTC	CASSQEAGLSYEQYF
TRBJ1-2	TRBD1	TRBV6-5	.	TGTGCCAGCACCGGGACAGCGTATGGCTACACCTTC	CASTGTAYGYTF
TRBJ2-3	TRBD2	TRBV7-2	.	TGTGCCAGCAGCTTGGGCACTAGCGGCACGCAGTATTTT	CASSLGTSGTQYF
TRBJ2-5	.	TRBV7-3	.	TGTGCCAGCAGCGACGGGGGGACCCAGTACTTC	CASSDGGTQYF
TRBJ1-4	.	TRBV7-2	.	TGTGCCAGCAAGCCCAGGGCGTCTAATGAAAAACTGTTTTTT	CASKPRASNEKLFF
TRBJ1-1	.	TRBV7-6	once	TGTGCCAGCAGCTCTCAGGGGAACATGAACACTGAAGCTTTCTTT	CASSSQGNMNTEAFF
TRBJ1-5	.	TRBV7-2	.	TGTGCCAGCAGCCTCTGGACAGACCCGAATCAGCCCCAGCATTTT	CASSLWTDPNQPQHF
TRBJ2-2	TRBD2	TRBV27	.	TGTGCCAGCAGTTTATCAGCGGGGACGTACACCGGGGAGCTGTTTTTT	CASSLSAGTYTGELFF
TRBJ1-2	.	TRBV5-5	few	TGTGCCAGCAGCTGGACAATGGGTCAATACTATGGCTACACCTTC	CASSWTMGQYYGYTF
TRBJ2-3	.	TRBV19	.	TGTGCCAGTAGTGCCGACAGTACAGATACGCAGTATTTT	CASSADSTDTQYF
TRBJ2-4	.	TRBV2	.	TGTGCCAGCAGGGACAGCAGAATAGCCAAAAACATTCAGTACTTC	CASRDSRIAKNIQYF
TRBJ1-1	.	TRBV11-2	.	TGTGCCAGCAGCTTAGGGTACAGTCTTCTAGAAGCTTTCTTT	CASSLGYSLLEAFF
TRBJ1-1	.	TRBV19	few	TGTGCCAGTAGTCTGGGGGCGAACACTGAAGCTTTCTTT	CASSLGANTEAFF
TRBJ2-5	.	TRBV5-5	.	TGTGCCAGCAGCAGGGACACCCCAAAGAAGACCCAGTACTTC	CASSRDTPKKTQYF
TRBJ1-6	TRBD1	TRBV5-6	.	TGTGCCAGCAGCTTGGGGACAGGGGATCCTAGTTCACCCCTCCACTTT	CASSLGTGDPSSPLHF
TRBJ2-7	TRBD1	TRBV11-2	.	TGTGCCAGCGGCACAGGGGGCGAGCAGTACTTC	CASGTGGEQYF
TRBJ2-1	TRBD2	TRBV7-9	.	TGTGCCAGCAGCCCGTGGGGGAGGGCCGACCGCGATGAGCAGTTCTTC	CASSPWGRADRDEQFF
TRBJ2-7	.	TRBV4-3	.	TGCGCCAGCAGCCAAGAACCTACAGGGAGCGAGCAGTACTTC	CASSQEPTGSEQYF
TRBJ1-6	.	TRBV27	.	TGTGCCAGCAGTTTATCGGAGGCCAGGACTAATTCACCCCTCCACTTT	CASSLSEARTNSPLHF